Shown below are 26 T cell receptor beta chains from a single sample sequenced in a study of T cells in Graves' hyperthyroidism and ophthalmopathy. TCR beta CDR3 regions were amplified from RNA. First-round RT-PCR with HTBI primers amplified the TCR CDR3 region. TCRdb recomputed calls from the multiplex PCR reads with MiXCR, one row per CDR3 protein. The data hold 700,000 or so distinct CDR3 sequences, with about 16% observed a single time. Sequenced: blood. The receptors here all came from a man between 18 and 29 years old with Graves' hyperthyroidism.

In this sample, this clonotype turned up many times. The chain is built from TRBV2 and TRBJ1-1, with 9 bases matching TRBD1. This CDR3 is built from 14 residues. The germline V gene encodes CDR1 SNHLY and CDR2 FYNNEI. The ends lost 3 bases at V and 5 bases at J; junction bases unmatched: 4. CDR3 amino acids: CASSEGTGWTEAFF. CDR3 DNA: TGTGCCAGCAGTGAGGGGACAGGGTGGACTGAAGCTTTCTTT. Based on the CDR3 plus reference TRBV2 and TRBJ1-1, the full variable domain is EPEVTQTPSHQVTQMGQEVILRCVPISNHLYFYWYRQILGQKVEFLVSFYNNEISEKSEIFDDQFSVERPDGSNFTLKIRSTKLEDSAMYFCASSEGTGWTEAFFGQGTRLTVV.

The sample holds many counts of this clonotype. The chain joins TRBV7-2 to TRBJ1-1; a possible D gene is TRBD1 (5 bases). V shed 5 bases and J shed 7 bases, with 20 bases lying between them. The germline V gene has CDR1 SGHTA and CDR2 FQGNSA. The CDR3 covers 15 residues. The CDR3 region is CASSPWRVQGDEAFF. CDR3 DNA sequence: TGTGCCAGCAGCCCCTGGCGCGTTCAGGGAGATGAAGCTTTCTTT.

This clonotype was recorded many times. This chain uses TRBV18 with TRBJ1-3, with no clear D. The germline CDR1 and CDR2 sequences are KGHSH and LQKENI. The CDR3 spans 16 residues. With 3 bases removed from V and 2 bases from J, the gap between germline ends came to 14 bases. The chain's CDR3 is CASSPRPGGPGNTIYF. DNA of the CDR3: TGTGCCAGCTCACCGCGCCCCGGAGGGCCTGGAAACACCATATATTTT. The entire variable domain, with the rest obtained from reference TRBV18 and TRBJ1-3, is as follows: NAGVMQNPRHLVRRRGQEARLRCSPMKGHSHVYWYRQLPEEGLKFMVYLQKENIIDESGMPKERFSAEFPKEGPSILRIQQVVRGDSAAYFCASSPRPGGPGNTIYFGEGSWLTVV.

This clonotype has a handful of counts. The genes are TRBV29-1 and TRBJ2-2; perhaps D is TRBD1 or TRBD2 (5 bases each). The germline V gene encodes CDR1 SQVTM and CDR2 ANQGSEA. V shed 7 bases and J shed 8 bases, with 11 bases lying between them. CDR3 length: 11 residues. CDR3 nucleotides: TGCAGCGGGGGGACGCGAGGGGAGCTGTTTTTT. Protein: CSGGTRGELFF.

This clonotype was recorded at least ten times. The genes are TRBV28 and TRBJ1-5, with 7 bases lining up with TRBD1. The CDR3 is made up of 19 amino acids. Germline loops: CDR1 MDHEN, CDR2 SYDVKM. Losses at the gene ends were 7 bases for V and 0 bases for J; bases not matched to a gene: 18. This CDR3 is CASNPPRDSRTYSNQPQHF. The DNA of the CDR3 is TGTGCCAGCAACCCCCCGCGGGACAGTCGCACCTATAGCAATCAGCCCCAGCATTTT. Supplemented by reference TRBV28 and TRBJ1-5, the full variable domain reads DVKVTQSSRYLVKRTGEKVFLECVQDMDHENMFWYRQDPGLGLRLIYFSYDVKMKEKGDIPEGYSVSREKKERFSLILESASTNQTSMYLCASNPPRDSRTYSNQPQHFGDGTRLSIL.

There are many counts of this clonotype. This CDR3 is CASSEAGGSGELFF. Written as DNA, the CDR3 is TGTGCCAGCAGTGAAGCAGGGGGCTCCGGGGAGCTGTTTTTT. This chain links TRBV2 with TRBJ2-2, with 7 positions matching TRBD1. This CDR3 region has 14 residues. Looked up from germline, CDR1 is SNHLY and CDR2 is FYNNEI. J gave up 6 bases and V 0 bases, and 1 base lay outside the gene matches.

This clonotype was recorded at least ten times. The J gene is TRBJ1-5, the V gene TRBV27; 7 bases are shared with TRBD1. This CDR3 has 15 residues. Trimming at V came to 2 bases and at J to 7 bases, leaving 8 bases not matched to a gene. CDR1 is MNHEY, CDR2 SMNVEV, per germline (reference sequence). The CDR3 DNA follows: TGTGCCAGCAGTTTAGAGGGGGCGAAAGACCAGCCCCAGCATTTT. Translation: CASSLEGAKDQPQHF.

This clonotype was picked up many times. The J gene is TRBJ1-6, the V gene TRBV30, with 10 bases aligning to TRBD1. The CDR3 has 14 residues. With 2 bases clipped from V and 7 bases from J, the junction kept 2 bases outside the gene matches. In germline, CDR1 is GTSNPN, CDR2 SVGIG (reference sequence). CDR3 protein: CAWSRQGANSPLHF. The CDR3 DNA follows: TGTGCCTGGAGTAGACAGGGGGCAAATTCACCCCTCCACTTT.

This clonotype showed up just a few times. V is TRBV5-1 and J is TRBJ2-1; 8 bases line up with TRBD2. Germline V gene lookup returns CDR1 SGHRS and CDR2 YFSETQ. J gave up 7 bases and V 2 bases, and 5 bases lay outside the gene matches. The CDR3 sequence is 14 residues long. The CDR3 reads CASSFSGGWNEQFF. The CDR3 nucleotides are TGCGCCAGCAGCTTTTCGGGAGGGTGGAATGAGCAGTTCTTC.

This clonotype has a handful of counts. The rearrangement joins TRBV13 to TRBJ2-3; 9 nucleotides align to TRBD2. V shed 1 base, J shed 2 bases, and the junction held 13 bases outside the gene matches. CDR3 length equals 19 residues. Germline values: CDR1 PRHDT, CDR2 FYEKMQ (reference sequence). CDR3 nucleotides: TGTGCCAGCAGCTTAGCCCTTTCACGACTAGCGGAATACACAGATACGCAGTATTTT. It is translated as CASSLALSRLAEYTDTQYF.

This rearrangement joins TRBV19 to TRBJ2-6; 7 bases are a match to TRBD2. V lost 5 bases and J lost 3; bases outside the gene matches: 16. CDR1 and CDR2 from the germline V gene are LNHDA and SQIVND (reference sequence). The CDR3 runs 19 residues. CDR3 in DNA: TGTGCCAGTAGTCCGTCTAATTTGGGGGGGGACGGTGGGGCCAACGTCCTGACTTTC. It yields the protein CASSPSNLGGDGGANVLTF. Combining the CDR3 with reference TRBV19 and TRBJ2-6 gives the whole variable domain DGGITQSPKYLFRKEGQNVTLSCEQNLNHDAMYWYRQDPGQGLRLIYYSQIVNDFQKGDIAEGYSVSREKKESFPLTVTSAQKNPTAFYLCASSPSNLGGDGGANVLTFGAGSRLTVL.

This clonotype was seen repeatedly, ten times or more. The chain combines TRBV2 with TRBJ1-2, with D unclear. V lost 5 bases and J 7 bases, leaving 11 bases between the germline ends. The CDR3 totals 12 residues. Germline assignment: CDR1 SNHLY and CDR2 FYNNEI. CDR3 sequence reads: CASSRTQRGYTF. In DNA, the CDR3 is TGTGCCAGCAGTAGGACTCAACGTGGCTACACCTTC.

This clonotype was seen a few times. The chain has TRBV6-4 and TRBJ1-3; D not resolved. The V end lost 3 bases, the J end lost 4 bases, and 13 bases lay between the germline ends. Germline CDR1 reads MRHNA; CDR2 reads SNTAGT. The CDR3 sequence is 15 residues long. Here the CDR3 DNA reads TGTGCCAGCAGTGAAAATGAGGCAGAAGGAAACACCATATATTTT. Protein product: CASSENEAEGNTIYF.

Here the CDR3 reads CAITSGESDTQYF. The CDR3 DNA is TGTGCCATCACCTCCGGAGAGTCAGATACGCAGTATTTT. The genes are TRBV10-3 and TRBJ2-3, with no clear D. V was trimmed by 7 bases and J by 4 bases, leaving 12 bases between them. Germline CDR1 and CDR2: ENHRY and SYGVKD. The CDR3 runs to 13 residues.

Concerning this clonotype: Its ends do not fully match the called genes, so a read error is possible. The V gene is TRBV15, the J gene TRBJ1-5; D is perhaps TRBD1 (5 bases). CDR3 length equals 17 residues. Germline V gene lookup returns CDR1 LNHNV and CDR2 YYDKDF (reference sequence). As DNA, the CDR3 is TGTGCCACCAGAAGAGGGGTACGGGGAGGGCGCGGTCAGCCCCAGCATTTT. It encodes CATRRGVRGGRGQPQHF.

This clonotype was recorded a few times. CDR3 nucleotide sequence: TGTGCCAGCAGCCTGCTAGACTCCGGGGAGCTGTTTTTT. Its protein product is CASSLLDSGELFF. The chain couples TRBV28 to TRBJ2-2, with D unresolved. Trimming stripped 6 bases from V and 6 bases from J, with 11 bases between. The CDR3 runs to 13 residues. In germline, CDR1 is MDHEN, CDR2 SYDVKM.

The V call is TRBV30, the J call TRBJ2-3; D gene unclear. The CDR3 is made up of 12 amino acids. V was shortened by 2 bases and J by 6 bases, with 9 bases between the two germline ends. Germline values: CDR1 GTSNPN, CDR2 SVGIG (reference sequence). CDR3 nucleotides: TGTGCCTGGAGTTTTGCTGAGGATACGCAGTATTTT. As protein: CAWSFAEDTQYF.

The chain joins TRBV2 to TRBJ1-5; possibly TRBD1 for D (5 bases). Trimming shortened V by 7 bases and J by 4 bases, and 14 bases separated the two germline ends. CDR1 is SNHLY, CDR2 FYNNEI, per germline. The CDR3 covers 14 residues. This CDR3 reads CASTPGGLNQPQHF. The DNA of the CDR3 is TGTGCCAGCACCCCGGGGGGACTTAATCAGCCCCAGCATTTT.

The V and J genes are TRBV5-1 and TRBJ1-4; TRBD1 matches at 8 bases. Germline V gene data show CDR1 as SGHRS and CDR2 as YFSETQ. J gave up 7 bases and V 3 bases, and 2 bases lay outside the gene matches. The CDR3 runs to 13 residues. CDR3 bases: TGCGCCAGCAGCTGGACAGGGCCTGAAAAACTGTTTTTT. This translates into CASSWTGPEKLFF. The full variable domain, in which reference TRBV5-1 and TRBJ1-4 provide the parts outside the CDR3, is KAGVTQTPRYLIKTRGQQVTLSCSPISGHRSVSWYQQTPGQGLQFLFEYFSETQRNKGNFPGRFSGRQFSNSRSEMNVSTLELGDSALYLCASSWTGPEKLFFGSGTQLSVL.

The chain couples TRBV20-1 to TRBJ2-1; 12 bases are shared with TRBD2. This CDR3 region has 13 residues. In germline, CDR1 is DFQATT, CDR2 SNEGSKA (reference sequence). V trimming: 6 bases; J trimming: 6 bases; junction bases outside the gene matches: 3. CDR3 sequence reads: CSAETSGSNEQFF. DNA for the CDR3: TGCAGTGCGGAGACTAGCGGGAGCAATGAGCAGTTCTTC.

This clonotype has just a few counts. This may come from a read error, since a much larger clone is one base off. V and J are TRBV28 and TRBJ2-7; tentatively, D is TRBD2 (5 bases). Germline assignment: CDR1 MDHEN and CDR2 SYDVKM. The CDR3 sequence is 15 residues long. The CDR3 sequence: CASSLPPGRSYERYF. For the CDR3, the DNA is TGTGCCAGCAGCCTTCCCCCGGGGAGATCCTACGAGCGGTACTTC.

There are many counts of this clonotype. The chain couples TRBV3-1 to TRBJ2-7; D tentatively reads TRBD1 or TRBD2 (6 bases each). This CDR3 contains 15 residues. CDR1 LGHDT and CDR2 YNNKEL come from the germline V gene (reference sequence). With 4 bases removed from V and 3 bases from J, the gap between germline ends came to 16 bases. The DNA for the CDR3 is TGTGCCAGCAGCCTGCCGGGGGCGATGAGCTACGAGCAGTACTTC. It specifies CASSLPGAMSYEQYF.

This clonotype was seen at least ten times. The CDR3 reads CASSLSETSGLYEQYF. Written as DNA, the CDR3 is TGTGCCAGCAGTCTCTCCGAGACTAGCGGACTATACGAGCAGTACTTC. The chain joins TRBV6-1 to TRBJ2-7, with 9 positions matching TRBD2. V was clipped by 5 bases and J by 4 bases; unmatched bases: 12. This CDR3 comprises 16 residues. Germline CDR1 reads MNHNS; CDR2 reads SASEGT.

This clonotype came up a few times. This chain uses TRBV6-1 with TRBJ2-2; 10 nucleotides match TRBD2. The CDR3 contains 18 residues. The V segment lost 7 bases and the J segment 2 bases; nucleotides outside the gene matches: 13. CDR1 and CDR2 (germline): MNHNS, SASEGT. The CDR3 region has the DNA TGTGCCAGCACCCGACGGCCAACTAGCGGGGTTAACACCGGGGAGCTGTTTTTT. This codes for CASTRRPTSGVNTGELFF.

V and J are TRBV5-1 and TRBJ2-1, with TRBD1 matching 7 bases. There are 15 residues in the CDR3. The germline V gene encodes CDR1 SGHRS and CDR2 YFSETQ. With V trimmed by 4 bases and J by 6 bases, 10 bases remained unmatched. CDR3 amino acids: CASSLSNRGSNEQFF. In DNA form, the CDR3 reads TGCGCCAGCAGCCTATCGAACAGGGGTAGCAATGAGCAGTTCTTC.

This clonotype was picked up many times. The genes are TRBV30 and TRBJ2-2, with TRBD1 matching over 7 bases. The length of the CDR3 is 14 residues. V was pared by 5 bases and J by 7 bases, with 10 bases of the junction left unmatched. Germline CDR1 is GTSNPN and CDR2 is SVGIG (reference sequence). CDR3 region: CAWRQGMSHGELFF. DNA for the CDR3: TGTGCCTGGCGACAGGGTATGAGTCACGGGGAGCTGTTTTTT. The variable domain in full, completed from reference TRBV30 and TRBJ2-2, reads SQTIHQWPATLVQPVGSPLSLECTVEGTSNPNLYWYRQAAGRGLQLLFYSVGIGQISSEVPQNLSASRPQDRQFILSSKKLLLSDSGFYLCAWRQGMSHGELFFGEGSRLTVL.